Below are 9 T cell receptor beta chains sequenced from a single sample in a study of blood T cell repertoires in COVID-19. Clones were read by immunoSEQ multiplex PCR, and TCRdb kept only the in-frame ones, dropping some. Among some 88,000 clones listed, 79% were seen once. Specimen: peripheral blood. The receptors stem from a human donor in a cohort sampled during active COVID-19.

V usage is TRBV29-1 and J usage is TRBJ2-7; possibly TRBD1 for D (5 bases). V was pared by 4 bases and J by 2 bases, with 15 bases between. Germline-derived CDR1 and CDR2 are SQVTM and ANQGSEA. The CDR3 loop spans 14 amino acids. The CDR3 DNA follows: TGCAGCGTTGTTTCCTCCAGGGTGACCTACGAGCAGTACTTC. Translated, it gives CSVVSSRVTYEQYF.

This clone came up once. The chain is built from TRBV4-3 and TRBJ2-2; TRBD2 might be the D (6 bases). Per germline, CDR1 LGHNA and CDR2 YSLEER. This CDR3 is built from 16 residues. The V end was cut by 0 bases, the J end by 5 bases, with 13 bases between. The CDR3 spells CASSQEGMAGTGELFF. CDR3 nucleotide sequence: TGCGCCAGCAGCCAAGAAGGGATGGCGGGAACCGGGGAGCTGTTTTTT.

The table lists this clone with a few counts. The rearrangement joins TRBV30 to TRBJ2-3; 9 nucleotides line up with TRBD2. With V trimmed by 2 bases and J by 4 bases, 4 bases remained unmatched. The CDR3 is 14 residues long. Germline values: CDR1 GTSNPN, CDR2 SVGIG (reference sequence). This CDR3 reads CAWSRGGEADTQYF. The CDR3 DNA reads TGTGCCTGGAGTCGCGGGGGGGAGGCAGATACGCAGTATTTT.

CDR3: CASMRGDYEQYF. The CDR3 coding sequence is TGTGCCAGCATGCGCGGGGACTACGAGCAGTACTTC. This rearrangement joins TRBV27 to TRBJ2-7, with TRBD2 as a possible D gene (6 bases). The CDR3 is 12 amino acids. Germline-derived CDR1 and CDR2 are MNHEY and SMNVEV (reference sequence). The V and J ends lost 7 bases and 3 bases respectively, with 10 bases between them.

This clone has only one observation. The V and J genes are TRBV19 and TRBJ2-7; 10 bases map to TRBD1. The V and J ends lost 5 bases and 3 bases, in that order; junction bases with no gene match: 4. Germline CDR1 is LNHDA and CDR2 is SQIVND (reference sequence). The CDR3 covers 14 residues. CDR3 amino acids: CASSAWDRGYEQYF. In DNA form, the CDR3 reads TGTGCCAGTAGTGCCTGGGACAGGGGCTACGAGCAGTACTTC. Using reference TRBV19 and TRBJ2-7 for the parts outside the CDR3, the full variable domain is DGGITQSPKYLFRKEGQNVTLSCEQNLNHDAMYWYRQDPGQGLRLIYYSQIVNDFQKGDIAEGYSVSREKKESFPLTVTSAQKNPTAFYLCASSAWDRGYEQYFGPGTRLTVT.

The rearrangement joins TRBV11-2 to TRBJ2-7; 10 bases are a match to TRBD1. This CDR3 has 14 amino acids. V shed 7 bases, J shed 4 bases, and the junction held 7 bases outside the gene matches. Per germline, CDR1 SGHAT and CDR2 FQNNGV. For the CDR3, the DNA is TGTGCCAGCACCCCCGGGACAGGGGCTTACGAGCAGTACTTC. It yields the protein CASTPGTGAYEQYF.

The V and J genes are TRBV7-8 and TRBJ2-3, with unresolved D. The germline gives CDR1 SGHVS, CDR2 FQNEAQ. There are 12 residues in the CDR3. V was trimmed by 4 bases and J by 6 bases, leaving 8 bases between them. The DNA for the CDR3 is TGTGCCAGCAGCTCCTACGTCGATACGCAGTATTTT. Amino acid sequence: CASSSYVDTQYF.

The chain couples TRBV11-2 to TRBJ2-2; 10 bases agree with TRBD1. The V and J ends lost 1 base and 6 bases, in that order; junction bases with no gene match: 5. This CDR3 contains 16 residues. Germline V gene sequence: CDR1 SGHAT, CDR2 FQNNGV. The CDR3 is CASSLGRTGGPGELFF. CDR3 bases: TGTGCCAGCAGCTTAGGTCGGACAGGGGGGCCCGGGGAGCTGTTTTTT.

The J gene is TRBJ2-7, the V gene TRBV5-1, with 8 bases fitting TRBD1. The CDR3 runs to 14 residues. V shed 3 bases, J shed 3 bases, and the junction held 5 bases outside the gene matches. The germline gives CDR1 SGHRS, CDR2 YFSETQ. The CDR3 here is CASSSGQAYYEQYF. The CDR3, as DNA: TGCGCCAGCAGCTCGGGACAGGCCTACTACGAGCAGTACTTC.